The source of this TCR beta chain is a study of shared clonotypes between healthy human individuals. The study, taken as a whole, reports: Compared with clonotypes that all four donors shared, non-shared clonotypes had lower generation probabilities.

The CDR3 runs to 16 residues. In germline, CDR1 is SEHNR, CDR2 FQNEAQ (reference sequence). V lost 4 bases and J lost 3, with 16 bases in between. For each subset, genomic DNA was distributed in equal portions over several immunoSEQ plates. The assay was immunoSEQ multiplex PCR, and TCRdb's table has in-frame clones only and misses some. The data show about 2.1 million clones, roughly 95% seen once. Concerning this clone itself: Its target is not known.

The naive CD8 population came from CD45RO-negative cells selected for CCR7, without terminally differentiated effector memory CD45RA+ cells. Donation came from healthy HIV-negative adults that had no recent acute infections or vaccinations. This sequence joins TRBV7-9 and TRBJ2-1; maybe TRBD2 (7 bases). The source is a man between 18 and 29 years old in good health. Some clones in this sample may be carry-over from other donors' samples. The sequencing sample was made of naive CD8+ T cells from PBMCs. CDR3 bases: TGTGCCAGCAGCTCTATGTTGGGGGGGCTCTACAATGAGCAGTTCTTC. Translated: CASSSMLGGLYNEQFF.